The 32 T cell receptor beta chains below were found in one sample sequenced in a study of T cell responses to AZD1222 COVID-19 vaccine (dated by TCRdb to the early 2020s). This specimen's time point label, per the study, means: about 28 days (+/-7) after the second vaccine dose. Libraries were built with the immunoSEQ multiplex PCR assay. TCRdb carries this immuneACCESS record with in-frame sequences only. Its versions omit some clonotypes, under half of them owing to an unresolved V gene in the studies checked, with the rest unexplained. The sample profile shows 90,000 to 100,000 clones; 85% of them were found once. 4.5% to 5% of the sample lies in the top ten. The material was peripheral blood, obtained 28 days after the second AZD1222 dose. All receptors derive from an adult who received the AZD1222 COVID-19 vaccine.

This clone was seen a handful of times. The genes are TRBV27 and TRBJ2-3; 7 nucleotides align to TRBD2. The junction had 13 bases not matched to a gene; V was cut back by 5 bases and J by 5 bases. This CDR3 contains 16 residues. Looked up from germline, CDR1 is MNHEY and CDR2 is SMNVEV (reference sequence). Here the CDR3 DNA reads TGTGCCAGCAGTATACTAGCAGGGAGGGCCCAAGATACGCAGTATTTT. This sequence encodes CASSILAGRAQDTQYF.

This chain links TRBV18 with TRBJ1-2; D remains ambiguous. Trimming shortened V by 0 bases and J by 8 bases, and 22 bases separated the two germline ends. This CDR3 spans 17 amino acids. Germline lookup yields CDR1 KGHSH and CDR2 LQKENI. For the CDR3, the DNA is TGTGCCAGCTCACCACCGTCCACACGGGATTCCGCATCGGGCTACACCTTC. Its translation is CASSPPSTRDSASGYTF.

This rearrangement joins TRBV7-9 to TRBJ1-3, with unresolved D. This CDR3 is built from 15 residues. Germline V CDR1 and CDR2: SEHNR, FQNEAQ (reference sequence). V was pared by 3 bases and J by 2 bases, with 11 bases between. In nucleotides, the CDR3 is TGTGCCAGCAGCTTGCCAAAGGCCCCTGGAAACACCATATATTTT. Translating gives CASSLPKAPGNTIYF.

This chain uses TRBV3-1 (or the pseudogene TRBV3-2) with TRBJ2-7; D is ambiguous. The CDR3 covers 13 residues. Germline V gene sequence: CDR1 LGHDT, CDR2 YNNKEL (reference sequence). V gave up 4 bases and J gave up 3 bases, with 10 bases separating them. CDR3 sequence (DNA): TGTGCCAGCAGCCCCTGGCTTCTCTACGAGCAGTACTTC. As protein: CASSPWLLYEQYF.

Here the CDR3 reads CASLPARGEGTGELFF. CDR3 coding DNA: TGCGCCAGCCTGCCCGCCCGGGGAGAGGGCACCGGGGAGCTGTTTTTT. The V call is TRBV5-1, the J call TRBJ2-2; tentatively, D is TRBD2 (5 bases). The V end was cut by 7 bases, the J end by 4 bases, with 20 bases between. This CDR3 spans 16 amino acids. Germline CDR1 reads SGHRS; CDR2 reads YFSETQ.

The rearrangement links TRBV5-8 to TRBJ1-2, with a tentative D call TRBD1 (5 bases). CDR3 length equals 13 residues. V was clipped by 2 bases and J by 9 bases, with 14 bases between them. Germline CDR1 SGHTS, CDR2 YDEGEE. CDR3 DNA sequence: TGTGCCAGCAGCTTCCGGGGCAGGAGGAGCTACACCTTC. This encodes CASSFRGRRSYTF.

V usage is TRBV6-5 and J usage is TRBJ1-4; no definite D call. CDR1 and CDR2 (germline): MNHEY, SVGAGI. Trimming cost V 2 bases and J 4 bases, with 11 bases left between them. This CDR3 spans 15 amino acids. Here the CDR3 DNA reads TGTGCCAGCAGTTACCGCGGATCTGATAATGAAAAACTGTTTTTT. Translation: CASSYRGSDNEKLFF.

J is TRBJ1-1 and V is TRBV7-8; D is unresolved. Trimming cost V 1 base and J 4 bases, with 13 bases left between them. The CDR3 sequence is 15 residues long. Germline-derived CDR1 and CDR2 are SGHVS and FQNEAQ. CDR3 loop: CASSLGLMGSTEAFF. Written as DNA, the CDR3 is TGTGCCAGCAGCTTAGGCCTGATGGGGTCCACTGAAGCTTTCTTT.

The CDR3 nucleotides are TGTGCCAGCAGCCGCAAAGGGTACACCGGGGAGCTGTTTTTT. Its protein is CASSRKGYTGELFF. The chain links TRBV7-2 to TRBJ2-2; D is ambiguous. The CDR3 contains 14 residues. CDR1 SGHTA and CDR2 FQGNSA come from the germline V gene. The V end lost 5 bases, the J end lost 3 bases, and 10 bases lay between the germline ends.

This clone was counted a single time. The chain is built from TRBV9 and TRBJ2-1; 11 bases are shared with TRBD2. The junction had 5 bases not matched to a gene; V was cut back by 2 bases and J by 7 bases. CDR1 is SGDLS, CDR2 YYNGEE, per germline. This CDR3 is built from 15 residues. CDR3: CASSVVAGGPNEQFF. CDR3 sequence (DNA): TGTGCCAGCAGCGTCGTAGCGGGGGGGCCGAATGAGCAGTTCTTC.

CDR3 sequence (DNA): TGTGCCAGTTGTCCGGGACAGGGGGACAATGAGCAGTTCTTC. It yields the protein CASCPGQGDNEQFF. The chain links TRBV19 to TRBJ2-1, with TRBD1 matching over 11 bases. The germline V gene encodes CDR1 LNHDA and CDR2 SQIVND (reference sequence). This CDR3 comprises 14 residues. Germline trimming cut 8 bases from V and 5 bases from J; bases unmatched to any gene: 5.

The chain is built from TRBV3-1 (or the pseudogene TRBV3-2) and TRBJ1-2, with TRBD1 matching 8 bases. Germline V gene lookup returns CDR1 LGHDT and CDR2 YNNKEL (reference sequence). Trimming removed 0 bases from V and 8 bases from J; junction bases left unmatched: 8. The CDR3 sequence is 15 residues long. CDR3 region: CASSQDQGAFWGYTF. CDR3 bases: TGTGCCAGCAGCCAAGATCAGGGGGCGTTTTGGGGCTACACCTTC.

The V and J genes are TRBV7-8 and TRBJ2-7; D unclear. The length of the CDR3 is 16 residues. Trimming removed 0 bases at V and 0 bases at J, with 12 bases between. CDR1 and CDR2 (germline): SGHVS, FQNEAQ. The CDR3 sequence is CASSLARFAASYEQYF. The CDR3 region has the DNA TGTGCCAGCAGCTTAGCCCGATTTGCGGCCTCCTACGAGCAGTACTTC.

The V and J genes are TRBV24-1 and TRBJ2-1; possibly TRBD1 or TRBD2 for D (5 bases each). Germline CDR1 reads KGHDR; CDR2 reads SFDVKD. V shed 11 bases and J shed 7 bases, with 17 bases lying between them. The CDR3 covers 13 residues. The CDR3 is CAIGNPWGNEQFF. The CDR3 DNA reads TGTGCCATCGGGAACCCCTGGGGGAATGAGCAGTTCTTC.

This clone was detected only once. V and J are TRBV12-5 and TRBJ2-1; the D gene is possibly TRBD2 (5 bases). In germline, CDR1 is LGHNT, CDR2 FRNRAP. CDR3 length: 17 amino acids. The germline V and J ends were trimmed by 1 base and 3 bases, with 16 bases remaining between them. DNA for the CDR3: TGTGCTAGTGGTTTGGCACTGGGAGCCAGCATCTACAATGAGCAGTTCTTC. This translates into CASGLALGASIYNEQFF.

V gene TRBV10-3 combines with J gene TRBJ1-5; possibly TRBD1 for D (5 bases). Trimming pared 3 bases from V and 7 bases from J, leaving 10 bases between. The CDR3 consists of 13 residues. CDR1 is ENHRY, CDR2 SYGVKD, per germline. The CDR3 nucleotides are TGTGCCATCAGTGACAGGGCAGGGCAGCCCCAGCATTTT. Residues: CAISDRAGQPQHF.

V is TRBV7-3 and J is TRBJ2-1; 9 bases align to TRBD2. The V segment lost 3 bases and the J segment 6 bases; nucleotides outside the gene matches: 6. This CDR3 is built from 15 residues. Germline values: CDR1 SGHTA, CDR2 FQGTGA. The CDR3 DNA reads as TGTGCCAGCAGCTTGTTAGCGGGAGTGGGCAATGAGCAGTTCTTC. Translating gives CASSLLAGVGNEQFF.

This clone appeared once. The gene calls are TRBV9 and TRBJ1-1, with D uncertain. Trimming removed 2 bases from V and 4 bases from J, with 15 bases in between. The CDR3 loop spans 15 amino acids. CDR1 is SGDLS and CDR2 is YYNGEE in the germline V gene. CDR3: CASSVLVTEGTEAFF. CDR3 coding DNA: TGTGCCAGCAGCGTGCTGGTCACAGAGGGCACTGAAGCTTTCTTT. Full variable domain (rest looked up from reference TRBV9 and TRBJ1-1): DSGVTQTPKHLITATGQRVTLRCSPRSGDLSVYWYQQSLDQGLQFLIQYYNGEERAKGNILERFSAQQFPDLHSELNLSSLELGDSALYFCASSVLVTEGTEAFFGQGTRLTVV.

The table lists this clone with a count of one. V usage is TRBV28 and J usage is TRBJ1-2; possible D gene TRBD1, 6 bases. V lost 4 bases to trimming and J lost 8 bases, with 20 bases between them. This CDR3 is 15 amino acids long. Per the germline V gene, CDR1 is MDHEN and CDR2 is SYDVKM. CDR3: CASSSTGIRTGGYTF. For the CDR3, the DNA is TGTGCCAGCAGTTCAACAGGGATTCGGACGGGGGGCTACACCTTC.

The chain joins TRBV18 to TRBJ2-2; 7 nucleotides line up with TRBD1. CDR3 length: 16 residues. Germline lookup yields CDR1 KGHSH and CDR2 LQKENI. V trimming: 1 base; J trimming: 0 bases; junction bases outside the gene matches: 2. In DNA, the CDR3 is TGTGCCAGCTCACCACTCCAGGGGGCGAACACCGGGGAGCTGTTTTTT. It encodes CASSPLQGANTGELFF.

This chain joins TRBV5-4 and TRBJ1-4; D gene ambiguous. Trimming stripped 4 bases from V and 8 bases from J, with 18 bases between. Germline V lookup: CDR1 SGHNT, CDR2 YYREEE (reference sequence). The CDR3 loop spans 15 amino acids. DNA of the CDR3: TGTGCCAGCAGCGCAAAACAAAACGCCCCCGAAAAACTGTTTTTT. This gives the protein CASSAKQNAPEKLFF.

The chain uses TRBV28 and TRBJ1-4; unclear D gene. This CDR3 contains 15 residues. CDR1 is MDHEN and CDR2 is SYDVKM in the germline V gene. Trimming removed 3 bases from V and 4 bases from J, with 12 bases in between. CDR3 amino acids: CASSLGGLRNEKLFF. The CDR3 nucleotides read TGTGCCAGCAGTTTGGGTGGACTGCGTAATGAAAAACTGTTTTTT.

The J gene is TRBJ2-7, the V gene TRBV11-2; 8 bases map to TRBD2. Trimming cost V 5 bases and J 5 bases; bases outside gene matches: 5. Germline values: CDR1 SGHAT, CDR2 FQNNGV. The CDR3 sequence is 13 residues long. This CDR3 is CASSPGLANEQYF. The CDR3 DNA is TGTGCCAGCAGCCCTGGACTAGCCAACGAGCAGTACTTC.

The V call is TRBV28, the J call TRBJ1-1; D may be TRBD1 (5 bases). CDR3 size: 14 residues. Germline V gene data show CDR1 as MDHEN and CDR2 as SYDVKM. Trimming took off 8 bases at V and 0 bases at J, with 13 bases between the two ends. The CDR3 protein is CASRGTAMNTEAFF. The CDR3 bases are TGTGCCAGCCGAGGGACCGCTATGAACACTGAAGCTTTCTTT.

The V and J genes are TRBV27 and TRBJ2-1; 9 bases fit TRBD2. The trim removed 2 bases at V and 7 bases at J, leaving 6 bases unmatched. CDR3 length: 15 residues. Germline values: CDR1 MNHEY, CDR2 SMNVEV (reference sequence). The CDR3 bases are TGTGCCAGCAGTTTAGCGGGGGGGCTCAGGAATGAGCAGTTCTTC. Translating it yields CASSLAGGLRNEQFF.

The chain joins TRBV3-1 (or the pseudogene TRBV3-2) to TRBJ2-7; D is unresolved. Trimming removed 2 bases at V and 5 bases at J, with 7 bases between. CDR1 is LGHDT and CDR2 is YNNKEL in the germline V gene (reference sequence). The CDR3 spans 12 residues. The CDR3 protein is CASSQSNHEQYF. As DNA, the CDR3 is TGTGCCAGCAGCCAATCGAACCACGAGCAGTACTTC.

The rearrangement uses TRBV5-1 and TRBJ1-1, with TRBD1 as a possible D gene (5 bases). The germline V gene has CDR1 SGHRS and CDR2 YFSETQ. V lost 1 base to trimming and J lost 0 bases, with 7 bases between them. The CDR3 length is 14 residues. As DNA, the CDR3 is TGCGCCAGCAGCTTGTTGGGGGTGAACACTGAAGCTTTCTTT. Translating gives CASSLLGVNTEAFF. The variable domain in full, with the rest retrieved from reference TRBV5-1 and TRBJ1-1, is KAGVTQTPRYLIKTRGQQVTLSCSPISGHRSVSWYQQTPGQGLQFLFEYFSETQRNKGNFPGRFSGRQFSNSRSEMNVSTLELGDSALYLCASSLLGVNTEAFFGQGTRLTVV.

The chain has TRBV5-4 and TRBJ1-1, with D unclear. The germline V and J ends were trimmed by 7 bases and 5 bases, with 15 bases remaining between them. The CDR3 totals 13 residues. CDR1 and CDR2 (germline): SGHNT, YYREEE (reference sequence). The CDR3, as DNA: TGTGCCAGCTCCCTCCGGGGAGTGACTGAAGCTTTCTTT. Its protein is CASSLRGVTEAFF.

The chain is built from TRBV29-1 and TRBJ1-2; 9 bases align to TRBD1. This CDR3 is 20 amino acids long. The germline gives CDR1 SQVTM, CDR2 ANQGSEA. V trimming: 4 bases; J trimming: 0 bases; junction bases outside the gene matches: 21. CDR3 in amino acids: CSVVISLVAGQGIANYGYTF. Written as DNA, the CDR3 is TGCAGCGTTGTCATCTCATTGGTCGCGGGACAGGGAATAGCTAACTATGGCTACACCTTC.

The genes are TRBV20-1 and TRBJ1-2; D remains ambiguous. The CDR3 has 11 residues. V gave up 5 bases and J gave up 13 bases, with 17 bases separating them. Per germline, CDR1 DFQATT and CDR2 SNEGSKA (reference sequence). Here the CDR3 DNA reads TGCAGTGCTTCGGACGGTTGGGGTACCACCTTC. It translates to CSASDGWGTTF.

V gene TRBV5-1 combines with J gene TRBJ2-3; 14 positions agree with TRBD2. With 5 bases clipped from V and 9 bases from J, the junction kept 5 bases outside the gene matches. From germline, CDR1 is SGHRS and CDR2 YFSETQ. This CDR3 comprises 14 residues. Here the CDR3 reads CASRAGTSGSTQYF. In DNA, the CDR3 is TGCGCCAGCAGGGCCGGGACTAGCGGGAGCACGCAGTATTTT.

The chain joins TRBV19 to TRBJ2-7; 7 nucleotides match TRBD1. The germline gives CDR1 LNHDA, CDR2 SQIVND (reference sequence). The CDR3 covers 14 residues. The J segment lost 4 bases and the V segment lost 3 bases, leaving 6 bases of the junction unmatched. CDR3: CASSILDRPYEQYF. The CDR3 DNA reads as TGTGCCAGTAGTATCTTGGACAGGCCTTACGAGCAGTACTTC.